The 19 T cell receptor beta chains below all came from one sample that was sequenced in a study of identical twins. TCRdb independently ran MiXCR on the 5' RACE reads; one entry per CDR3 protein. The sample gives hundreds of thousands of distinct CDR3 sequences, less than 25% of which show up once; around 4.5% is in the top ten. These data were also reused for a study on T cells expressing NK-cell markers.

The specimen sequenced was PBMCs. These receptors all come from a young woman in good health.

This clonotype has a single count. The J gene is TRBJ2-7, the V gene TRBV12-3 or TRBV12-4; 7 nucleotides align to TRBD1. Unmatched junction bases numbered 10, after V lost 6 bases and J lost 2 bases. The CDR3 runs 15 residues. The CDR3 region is CASRQTGLPAYEQYF. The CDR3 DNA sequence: TGTGCCAGCAGACAGACAGGGCTCCCTGCCTACGAGCAGTACTTC.

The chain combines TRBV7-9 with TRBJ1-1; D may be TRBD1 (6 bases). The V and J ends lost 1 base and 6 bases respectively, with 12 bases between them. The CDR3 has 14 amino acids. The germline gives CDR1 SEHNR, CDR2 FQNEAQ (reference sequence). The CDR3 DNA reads TGTGCCAGCAGCTTAGGAGAGGGGGGCTCTGAAGCTTTCTTT. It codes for CASSLGEGGSEAFF.

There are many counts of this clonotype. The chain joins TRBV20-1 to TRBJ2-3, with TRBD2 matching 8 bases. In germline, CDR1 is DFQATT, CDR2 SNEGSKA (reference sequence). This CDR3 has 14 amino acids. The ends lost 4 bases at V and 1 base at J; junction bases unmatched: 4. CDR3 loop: CSANGLAGTDTQYF. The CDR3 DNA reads TGCAGTGCTAACGGACTAGCAGGCACAGATACGCAGTATTTT.

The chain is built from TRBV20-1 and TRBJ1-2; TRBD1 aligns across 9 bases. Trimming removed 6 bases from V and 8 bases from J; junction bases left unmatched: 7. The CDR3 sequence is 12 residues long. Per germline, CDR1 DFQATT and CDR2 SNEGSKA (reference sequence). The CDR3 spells CSAEQGARGYTF. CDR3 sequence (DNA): TGCAGTGCGGAACAGGGGGCGCGAGGCTACACCTTC.

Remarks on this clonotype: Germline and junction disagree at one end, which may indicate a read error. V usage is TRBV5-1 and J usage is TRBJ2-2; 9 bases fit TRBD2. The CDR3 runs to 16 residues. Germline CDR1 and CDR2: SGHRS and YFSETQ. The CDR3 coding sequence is TGCACCAGCAGCCCCCCACTAGCGGGGAACACCGGGGAGCTGTTTTTT. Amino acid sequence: CTSSPPLAGNTGELFF.

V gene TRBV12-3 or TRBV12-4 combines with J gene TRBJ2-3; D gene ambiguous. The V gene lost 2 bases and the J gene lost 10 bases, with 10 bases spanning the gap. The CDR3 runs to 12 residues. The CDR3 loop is CASSLMRTAQYF. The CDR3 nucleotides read TGTGCCAGCAGTTTAATGCGTACAGCGCAGTATTTT.

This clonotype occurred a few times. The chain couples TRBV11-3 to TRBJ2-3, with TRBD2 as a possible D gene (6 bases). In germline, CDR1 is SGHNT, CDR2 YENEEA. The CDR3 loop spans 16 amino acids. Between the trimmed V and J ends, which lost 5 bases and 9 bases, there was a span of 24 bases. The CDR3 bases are TGTGCCAGCAGCCAGGTTTTCGGGAGCGATACAGTCACGCAGTATTTT. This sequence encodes CASSQVFGSDTVTQYF. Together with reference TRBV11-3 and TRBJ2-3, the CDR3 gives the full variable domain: EAGVVQSPRYKIIEKKQPVAFWCNPISGHNTLYWYLQNLGQGPELLIRYENEEAVDDSQLPKDRFSAERLKGVDSTLKIQPAELGDSAVYLCASSQVFGSDTVTQYFGPGTRLTVL.

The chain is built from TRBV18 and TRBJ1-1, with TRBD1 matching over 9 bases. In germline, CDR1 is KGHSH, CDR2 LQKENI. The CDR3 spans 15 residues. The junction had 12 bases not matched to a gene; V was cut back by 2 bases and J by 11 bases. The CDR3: CASSPELDRGIEAFF. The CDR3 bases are TGTGCCAGCTCACCAGAACTCGACAGGGGGATTGAGGCTTTCTTT.

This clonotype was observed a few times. The CDR3 is CASSQDLGAYEQYF. For the CDR3, the DNA is TGCGCCAGCAGCCAAGATCTTGGGGCTTACGAGCAGTACTTC. V is TRBV4-3 and J is TRBJ2-7; D is perhaps TRBD1 (5 bases). With 0 bases removed from V and 4 bases from J, the gap between germline ends came to 10 bases. The germline V gene encodes CDR1 LGHNA and CDR2 YSLEER. CDR3 size: 14 residues.

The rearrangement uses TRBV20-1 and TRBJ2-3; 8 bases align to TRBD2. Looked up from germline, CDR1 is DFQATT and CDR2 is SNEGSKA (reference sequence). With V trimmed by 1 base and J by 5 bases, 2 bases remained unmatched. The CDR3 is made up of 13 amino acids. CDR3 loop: CSARVAGKDTQYF. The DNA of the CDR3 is TGCAGTGCTAGAGTAGCGGGAAAAGATACGCAGTATTTT.

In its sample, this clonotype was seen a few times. The CDR3 reads CSARDRYTEAFF. CDR3 nucleotide sequence: TGCAGTGCTAGGGACCGATACACTGAAGCTTTCTTT. J is TRBJ1-1 and V is TRBV20-1, with D unclear. Between the trimmed V and J ends, which lost 3 bases and 3 bases, there was a span of 8 bases. Germline CDR1 and CDR2: DFQATT and SNEGSKA (reference sequence). This CDR3 has 12 amino acids.

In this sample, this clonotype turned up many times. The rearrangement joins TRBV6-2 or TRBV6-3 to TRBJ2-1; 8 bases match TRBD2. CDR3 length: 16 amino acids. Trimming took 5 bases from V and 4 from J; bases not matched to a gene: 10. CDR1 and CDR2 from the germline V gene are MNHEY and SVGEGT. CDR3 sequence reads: CASSAEALAVYNEQFF. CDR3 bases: TGTGCCAGCAGTGCGGAGGCACTAGCGGTTTACAATGAGCAGTTCTTC.

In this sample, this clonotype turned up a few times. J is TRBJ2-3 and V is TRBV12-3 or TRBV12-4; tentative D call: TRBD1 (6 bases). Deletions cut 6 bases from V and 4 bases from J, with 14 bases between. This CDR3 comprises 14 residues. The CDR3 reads CASSAQGWADTQYF. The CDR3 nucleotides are TGTGCCAGCAGCGCTCAGGGGTGGGCAGATACGCAGTATTTT.

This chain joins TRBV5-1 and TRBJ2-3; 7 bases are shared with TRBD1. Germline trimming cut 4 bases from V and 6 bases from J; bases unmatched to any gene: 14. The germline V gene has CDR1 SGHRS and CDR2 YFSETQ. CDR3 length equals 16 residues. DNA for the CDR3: TGCGCCAGCAGCGGGGCAATGGACAGGACTTCGGATACGCAGTATTTT. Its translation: CASSGAMDRTSDTQYF.

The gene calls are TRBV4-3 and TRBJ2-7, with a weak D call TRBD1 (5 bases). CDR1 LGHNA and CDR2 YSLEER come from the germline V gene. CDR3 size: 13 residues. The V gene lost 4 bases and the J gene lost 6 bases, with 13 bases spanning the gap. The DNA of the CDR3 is TGCGCCAGCAGCCCAGAGTTTGGGGCCGAGCAGTACTTC. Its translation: CASSPEFGAEQYF.

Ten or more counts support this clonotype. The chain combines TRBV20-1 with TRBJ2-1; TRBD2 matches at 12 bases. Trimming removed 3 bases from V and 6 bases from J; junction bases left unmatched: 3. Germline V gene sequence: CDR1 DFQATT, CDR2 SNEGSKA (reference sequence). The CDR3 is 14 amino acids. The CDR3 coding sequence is TGCAGTGCTAGGGCTAGCGGGGGGGTCAATGAGCAGTTCTTC. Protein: CSARASGGVNEQFF.

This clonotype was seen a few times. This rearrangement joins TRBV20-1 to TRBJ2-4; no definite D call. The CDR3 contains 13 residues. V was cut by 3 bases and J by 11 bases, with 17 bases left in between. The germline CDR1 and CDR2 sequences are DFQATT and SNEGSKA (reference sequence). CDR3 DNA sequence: TGCAGTGCTAGTAAGGGTATTGACGGCGTTCAGTACTTC. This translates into CSASKGIDGVQYF.

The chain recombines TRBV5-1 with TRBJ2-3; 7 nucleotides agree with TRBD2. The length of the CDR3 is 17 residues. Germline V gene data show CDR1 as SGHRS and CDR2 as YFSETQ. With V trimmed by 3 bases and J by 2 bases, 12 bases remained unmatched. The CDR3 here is CASSWGILATITDTQYF. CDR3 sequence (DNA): TGCGCCAGCAGCTGGGGGATACTAGCGACAATCACAGATACGCAGTATTTT.

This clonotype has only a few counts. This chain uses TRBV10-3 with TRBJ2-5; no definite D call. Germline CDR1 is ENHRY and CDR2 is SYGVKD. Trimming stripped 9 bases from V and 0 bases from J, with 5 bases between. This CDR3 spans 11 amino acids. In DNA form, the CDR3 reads TGTGCCATTAAGTACCAAGAGACCCAGTACTTC. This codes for CAIKYQETQYF.